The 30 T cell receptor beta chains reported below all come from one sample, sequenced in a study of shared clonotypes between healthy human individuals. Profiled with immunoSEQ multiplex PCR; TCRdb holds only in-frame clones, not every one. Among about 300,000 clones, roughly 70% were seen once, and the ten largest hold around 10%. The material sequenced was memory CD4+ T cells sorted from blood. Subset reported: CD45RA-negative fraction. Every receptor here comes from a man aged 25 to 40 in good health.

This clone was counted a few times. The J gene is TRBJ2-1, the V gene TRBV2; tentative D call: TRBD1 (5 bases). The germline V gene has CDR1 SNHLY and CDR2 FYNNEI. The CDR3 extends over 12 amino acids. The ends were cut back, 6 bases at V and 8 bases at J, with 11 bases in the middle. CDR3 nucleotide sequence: TGTGCCAGCAGAGTAGACAGCTATGAGCAGTTCTTC. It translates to CASRVDSYEQFF.

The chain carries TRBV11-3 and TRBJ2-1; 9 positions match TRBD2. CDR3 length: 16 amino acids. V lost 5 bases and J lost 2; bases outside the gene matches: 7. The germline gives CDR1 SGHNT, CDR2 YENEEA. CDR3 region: CASSTRAGGTYNEQFF. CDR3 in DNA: TGTGCCAGCAGCACCCGAGCGGGAGGAACCTACAATGAGCAGTTCTTC. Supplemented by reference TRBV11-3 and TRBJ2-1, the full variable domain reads EAGVVQSPRYKIIEKKQPVAFWCNPISGHNTLYWYLQNLGQGPELLIRYENEEAVDDSQLPKDRFSAERLKGVDSTLKIQPAELGDSAVYLCASSTRAGGTYNEQFFGPGTRLTVL.

DNA of the CDR3: TGTGCCAGCAGCTTAGGAAACCAGGGTTCGTACGAGCAGTACTTC. Encoded protein: CASSLGNQGSYEQYF. This chain connects TRBV11-3 to TRBJ2-7; weak D call: TRBD1 (5 bases). Looked up from germline, CDR1 is SGHNT and CDR2 is YENEEA. This CDR3 region has 15 residues. The ends were cut back, 1 base at V and 4 bases at J, with 14 bases in the middle.

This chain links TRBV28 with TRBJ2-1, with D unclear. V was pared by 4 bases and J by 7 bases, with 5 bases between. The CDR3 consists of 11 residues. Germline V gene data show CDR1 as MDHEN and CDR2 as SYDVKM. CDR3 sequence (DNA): TGTGCCAGCAGTTATCTGAATGAGCAGTTCTTC. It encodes CASSYLNEQFF.

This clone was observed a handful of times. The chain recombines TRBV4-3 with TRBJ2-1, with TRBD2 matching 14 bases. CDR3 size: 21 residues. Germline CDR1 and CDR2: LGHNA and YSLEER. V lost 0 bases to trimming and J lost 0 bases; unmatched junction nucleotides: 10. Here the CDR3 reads CASSQEPLTSGRVSSYNEQFF. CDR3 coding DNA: TGCGCCAGCAGCCAAGAACCCTTGACTAGCGGGAGGGTAAGCTCCTACAATGAGCAGTTCTTC.

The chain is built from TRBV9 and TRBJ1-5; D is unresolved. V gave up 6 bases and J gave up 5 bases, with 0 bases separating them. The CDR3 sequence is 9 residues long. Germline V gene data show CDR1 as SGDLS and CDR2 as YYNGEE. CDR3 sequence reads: CASNQPQHF. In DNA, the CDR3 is TGTGCCAGCAATCAGCCCCAGCATTTT.

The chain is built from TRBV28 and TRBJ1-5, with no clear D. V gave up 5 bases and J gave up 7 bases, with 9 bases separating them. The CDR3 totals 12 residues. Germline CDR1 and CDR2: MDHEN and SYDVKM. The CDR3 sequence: CASSMSSQPQHF. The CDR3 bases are TGTGCCAGCAGTATGAGTAGCCAGCCCCAGCATTTT.

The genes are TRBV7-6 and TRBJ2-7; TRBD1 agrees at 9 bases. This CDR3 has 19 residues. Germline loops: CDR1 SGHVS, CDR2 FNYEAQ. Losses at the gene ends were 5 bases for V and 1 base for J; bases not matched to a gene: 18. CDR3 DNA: TGTGCCAGCAGCCCACGCTCGGACAGGGGATCATGGTCGTCCTACGAGCAGTACTTC. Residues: CASSPRSDRGSWSSYEQYF.

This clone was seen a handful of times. CDR3 coding DNA: TGTGCCAGCAGCCATCGTCAGCTGATAATGAACACTGAAGCTTTCTTT. It specifies CASSHRQLIMNTEAFF. The chain carries TRBV14 and TRBJ1-1, with D uncertain. CDR3 length: 16 amino acids. Germline-derived CDR1 and CDR2 are SGHDN and FVKESK. Trimming took off 3 bases at V and 0 bases at J, with 14 bases between the two ends.

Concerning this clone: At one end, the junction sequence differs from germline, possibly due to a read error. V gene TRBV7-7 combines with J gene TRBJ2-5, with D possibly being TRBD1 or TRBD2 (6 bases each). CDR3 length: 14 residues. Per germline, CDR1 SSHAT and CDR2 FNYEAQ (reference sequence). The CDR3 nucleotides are TGTGCTAGCAGCTTGGGGGGCCCTCAAGAGACCCAGTACTTC. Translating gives CASSLGGPQETQYF.

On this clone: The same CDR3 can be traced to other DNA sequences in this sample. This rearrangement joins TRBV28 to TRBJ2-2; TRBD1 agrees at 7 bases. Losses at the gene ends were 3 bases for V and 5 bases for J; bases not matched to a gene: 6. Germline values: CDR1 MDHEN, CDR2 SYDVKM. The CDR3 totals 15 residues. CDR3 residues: CASSFPAGGTGELFF. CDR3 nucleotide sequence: TGTGCCAGCAGTTTCCCCGCAGGGGGAACCGGGGAGCTGTTTTTT. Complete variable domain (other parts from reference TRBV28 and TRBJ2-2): DVKVTQSSRYLVKRTGEKVFLECVQDMDHENMFWYRQDPGLGLRLIYFSYDVKMKEKGDIPEGYSVSREKKERFSLILESASTNQTSMYLCASSFPAGGTGELFFGEGSRLTVL.

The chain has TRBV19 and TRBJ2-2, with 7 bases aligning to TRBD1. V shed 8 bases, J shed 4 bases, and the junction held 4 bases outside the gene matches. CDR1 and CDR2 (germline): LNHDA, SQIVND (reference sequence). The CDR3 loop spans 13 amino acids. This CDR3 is CASRQGGTGELFF. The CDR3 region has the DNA TGTGCCAGTCGACAGGGCGGCACCGGGGAGCTGTTTTTT.

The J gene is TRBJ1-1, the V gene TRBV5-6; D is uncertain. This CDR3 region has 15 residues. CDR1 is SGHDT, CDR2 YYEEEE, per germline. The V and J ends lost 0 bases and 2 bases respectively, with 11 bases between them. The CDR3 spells CASSLDPGVNTEAFF. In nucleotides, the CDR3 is TGTGCCAGCAGCTTGGACCCCGGGGTCAACACTGAAGCTTTCTTT.

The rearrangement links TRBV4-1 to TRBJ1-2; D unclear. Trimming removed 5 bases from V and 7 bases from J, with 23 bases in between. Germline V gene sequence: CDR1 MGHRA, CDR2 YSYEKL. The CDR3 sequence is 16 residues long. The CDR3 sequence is CASSEGPTTSWVGYTF. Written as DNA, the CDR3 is TGCGCCAGCAGCGAAGGGCCCACCACAAGTTGGGTTGGCTACACCTTC.

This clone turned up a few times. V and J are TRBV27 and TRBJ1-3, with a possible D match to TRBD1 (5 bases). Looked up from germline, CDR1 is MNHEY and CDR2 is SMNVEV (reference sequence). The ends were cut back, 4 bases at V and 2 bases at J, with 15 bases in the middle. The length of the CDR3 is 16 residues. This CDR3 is CASSSHGAAPGNTIYF. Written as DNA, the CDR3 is TGTGCCAGCAGTTCTCACGGGGCCGCCCCTGGAAACACCATATATTTT.

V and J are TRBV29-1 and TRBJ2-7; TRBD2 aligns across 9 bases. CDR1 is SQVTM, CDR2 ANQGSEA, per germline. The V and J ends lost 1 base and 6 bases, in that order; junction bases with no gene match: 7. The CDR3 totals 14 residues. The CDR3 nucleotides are TGCAGCGTTGAAGGGGGTAGCGGGAGCACCGAGCAGTACTTC. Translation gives CSVEGGSGSTEQYF.

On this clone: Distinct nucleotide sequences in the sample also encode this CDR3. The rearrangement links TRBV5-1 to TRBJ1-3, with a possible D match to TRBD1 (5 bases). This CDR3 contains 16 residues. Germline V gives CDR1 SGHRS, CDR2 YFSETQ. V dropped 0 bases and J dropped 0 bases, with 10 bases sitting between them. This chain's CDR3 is CASSLGGLNSGNTIYF. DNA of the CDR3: TGCGCCAGCAGCTTGGGGGGACTCAACTCTGGAAACACCATATATTTT.

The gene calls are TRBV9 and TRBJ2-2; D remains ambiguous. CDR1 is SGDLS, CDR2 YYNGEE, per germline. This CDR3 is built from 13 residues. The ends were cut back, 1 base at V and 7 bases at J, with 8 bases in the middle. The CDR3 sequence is CASSVRSFGELFF. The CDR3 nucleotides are TGTGCCAGCAGCGTACGTTCTTTCGGGGAGCTGTTTTTT. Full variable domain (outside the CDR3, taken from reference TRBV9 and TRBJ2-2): DSGVTQTPKHLITATGQRVTLRCSPRSGDLSVYWYQQSLDQGLQFLIQYYNGEERAKGNILERFSAQQFPDLHSELNLSSLELGDSALYFCASSVRSFGELFFGEGSRLTVL.

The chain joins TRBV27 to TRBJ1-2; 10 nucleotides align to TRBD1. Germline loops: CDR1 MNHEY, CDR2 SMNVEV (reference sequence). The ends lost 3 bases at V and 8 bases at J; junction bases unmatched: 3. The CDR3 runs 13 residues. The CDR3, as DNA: TGTGCCAGCAGTTTCGGGACAGGGGTCGGCTACACCTTC. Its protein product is CASSFGTGVGYTF.

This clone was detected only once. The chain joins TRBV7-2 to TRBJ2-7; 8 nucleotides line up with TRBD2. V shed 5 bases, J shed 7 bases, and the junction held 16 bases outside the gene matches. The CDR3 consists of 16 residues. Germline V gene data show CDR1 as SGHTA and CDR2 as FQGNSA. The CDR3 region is CASSLKSGSPGLEQYF. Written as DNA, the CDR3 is TGTGCCAGCAGCCTAAAGAGCGGGAGCCCAGGTTTAGAGCAGTACTTC.

CDR3 sequence reads: CAISELGGDEPQHF. The CDR3 DNA is TGTGCCATCAGTGAGCTAGGGGGCGATGAGCCCCAGCATTTT. The chain is built from TRBV10-3 and TRBJ1-5, with 7 bases aligning to TRBD1. The CDR3 is 14 residues long. The V gene's germline CDR1 is ENHRY and CDR2 SYGVKD. J was trimmed by 8 bases and V by 2 bases; bases with no gene match: 6.

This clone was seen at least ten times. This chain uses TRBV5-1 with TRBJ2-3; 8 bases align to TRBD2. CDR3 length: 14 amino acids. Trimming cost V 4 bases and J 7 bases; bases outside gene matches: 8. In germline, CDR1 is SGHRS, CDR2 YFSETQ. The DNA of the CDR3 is TGCGCCAGCAGCAAAAGCGGGAGAGACAATACGCAGTATTTT. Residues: CASSKSGRDNTQYF.

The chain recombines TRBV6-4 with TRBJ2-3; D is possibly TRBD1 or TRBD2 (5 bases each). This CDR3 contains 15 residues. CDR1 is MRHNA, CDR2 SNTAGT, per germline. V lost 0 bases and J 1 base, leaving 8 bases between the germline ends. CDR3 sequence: CASSDSLGGTDTQYF. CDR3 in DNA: TGTGCCAGCAGTGACTCGTTGGGGGGCACAGATACGCAGTATTTT.

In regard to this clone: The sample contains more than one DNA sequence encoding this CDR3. DNA for the CDR3: TGTGCCAGTAGTCGCGGGGGGACCTACGAGCAGTACTTC. Translated: CASSRGGTYEQYF. The rearrangement uses TRBV19 and TRBJ2-7; TRBD2 aligns across 8 bases. J lost 2 bases, V lost 5 bases, and 2 bases had no gene match. This CDR3 comprises 13 residues. Germline V gene sequence: CDR1 LNHDA, CDR2 SQIVND (reference sequence).

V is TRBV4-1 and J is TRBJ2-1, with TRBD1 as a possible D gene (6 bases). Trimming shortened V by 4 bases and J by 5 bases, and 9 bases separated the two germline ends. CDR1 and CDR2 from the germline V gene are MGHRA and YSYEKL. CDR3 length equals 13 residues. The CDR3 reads CASSLRQDNEQFF. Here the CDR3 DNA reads TGCGCCAGCAGCCTACGACAGGACAATGAGCAGTTCTTC.

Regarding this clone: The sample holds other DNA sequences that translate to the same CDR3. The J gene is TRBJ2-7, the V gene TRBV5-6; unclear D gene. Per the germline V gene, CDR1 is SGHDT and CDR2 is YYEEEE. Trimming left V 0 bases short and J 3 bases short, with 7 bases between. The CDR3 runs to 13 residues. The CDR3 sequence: CASSLAGNYEQYF. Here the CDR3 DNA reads TGTGCCAGCAGCTTGGCTGGCAACTACGAGCAGTACTTC.

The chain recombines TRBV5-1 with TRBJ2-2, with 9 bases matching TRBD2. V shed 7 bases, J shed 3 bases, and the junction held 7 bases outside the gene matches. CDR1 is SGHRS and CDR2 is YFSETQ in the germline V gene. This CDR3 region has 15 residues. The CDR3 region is CASCGRAADTGELFF. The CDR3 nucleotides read TGCGCCAGCTGCGGGAGGGCCGCGGACACCGGGGAGCTGTTTTTT.

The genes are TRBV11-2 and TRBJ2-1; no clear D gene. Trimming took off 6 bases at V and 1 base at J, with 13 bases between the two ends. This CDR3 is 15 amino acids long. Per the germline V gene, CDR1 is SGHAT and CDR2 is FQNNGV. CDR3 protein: CASSKTGLSYNEQFF. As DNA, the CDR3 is TGTGCCAGCAGTAAGACCGGGCTTTCCTACAATGAGCAGTTCTTC.

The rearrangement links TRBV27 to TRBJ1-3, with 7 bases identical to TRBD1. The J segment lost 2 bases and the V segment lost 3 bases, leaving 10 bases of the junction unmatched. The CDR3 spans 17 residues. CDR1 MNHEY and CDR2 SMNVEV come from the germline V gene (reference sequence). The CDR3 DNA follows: TGTGCCAGCAGTTTTTCAGGCAGGGGGTTGACTGGAAACACCATATATTTT. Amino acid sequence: CASSFSGRGLTGNTIYF.

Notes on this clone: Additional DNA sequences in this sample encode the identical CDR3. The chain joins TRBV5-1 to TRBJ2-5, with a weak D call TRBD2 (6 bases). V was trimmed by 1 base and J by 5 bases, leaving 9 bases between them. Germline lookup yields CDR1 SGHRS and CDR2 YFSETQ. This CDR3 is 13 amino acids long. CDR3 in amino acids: CASSLSGLETQYF. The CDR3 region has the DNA TGCGCCAGCAGCTTGAGCGGGTTGGAGACCCAGTACTTC.